This T cell receptor beta chain was documented in a study of memory CD4+ T cells and cytomegalovirus serostatus. Across the whole study: Of the healthy Belgian adults, several were CMV seropositive and 20 to 30 seronegative. Study-wide results and limits: Of 150 to 200 reported CMV TCRbeta sequences, around 62 were found in memory CD4+ repertoires.

Details on this clone: Antigen unknown.

The CDR3 is made up of 13 amino acids. V lost 6 bases, J lost 1 base, and 8 bases lay in between. CDR1 is MGHRA, CDR2 YSYEKL, per germline. Single viable CD3+CD4+CD8-CD45RO+ cells were sorted as the memory CD4+ T cells. After thawing, CD4+ T cells were positively selected. Some clones are missing from TCRdb's copy, which holds only in-frame ones; the method was immunoSEQ multiplex PCR. The sample has 35,000 to 40,000 clones; around 79% are singletons. The V and J genes are TRBV4-1 and TRBJ2-3; TRBD1 is a possible D gene (5 bases). The material sequenced was memory CD4+ T cells from blood. This sequence originates from an adult in good health and CMV-seropositive. The CDR3 DNA is TGCGCCAGCAGGCGGACACGCACAGATACGCAGTATTTT. Translating it yields CASRRTRTDTQYF.